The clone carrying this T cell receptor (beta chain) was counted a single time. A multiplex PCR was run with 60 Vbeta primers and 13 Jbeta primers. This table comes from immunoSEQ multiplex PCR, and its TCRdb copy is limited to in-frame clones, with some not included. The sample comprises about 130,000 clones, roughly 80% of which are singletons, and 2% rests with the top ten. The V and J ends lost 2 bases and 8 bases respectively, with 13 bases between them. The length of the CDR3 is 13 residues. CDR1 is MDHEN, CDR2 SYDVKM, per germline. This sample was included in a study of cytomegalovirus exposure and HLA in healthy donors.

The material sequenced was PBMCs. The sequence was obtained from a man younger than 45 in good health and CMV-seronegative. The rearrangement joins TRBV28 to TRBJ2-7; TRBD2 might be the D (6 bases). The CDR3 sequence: CASSLGLAEKQYF. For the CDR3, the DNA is TGTGCCAGCAGTTTAGGGTTAGCGGAAAAGCAGTACTTC.